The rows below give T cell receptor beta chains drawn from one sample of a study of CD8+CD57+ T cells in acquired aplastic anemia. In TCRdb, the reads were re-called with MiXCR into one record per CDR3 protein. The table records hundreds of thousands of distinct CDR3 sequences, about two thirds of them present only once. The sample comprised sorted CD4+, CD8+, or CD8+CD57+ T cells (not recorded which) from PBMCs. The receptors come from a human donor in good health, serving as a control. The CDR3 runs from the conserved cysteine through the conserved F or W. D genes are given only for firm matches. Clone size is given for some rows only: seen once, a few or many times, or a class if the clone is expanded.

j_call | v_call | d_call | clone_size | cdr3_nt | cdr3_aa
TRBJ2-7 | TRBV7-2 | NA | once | TGTGCCAGCAGCCTAGCCGATCGACAGGCCCAGCAGTACTTC | CASSLADRQAQQYF
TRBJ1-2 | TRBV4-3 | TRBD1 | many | TGCGCCAGCAGCCACGCCGGAACAGGGGACTATGGCTACACCTTC | CASSHAGTGDYGYTF
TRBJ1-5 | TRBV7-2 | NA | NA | TGTGCCAGCAGCTTAGTAGCGGGGAAGGGGCCCTCTAGCAATCAGCCCCAGCATTTT | CASSLVAGKGPSSNQPQHF
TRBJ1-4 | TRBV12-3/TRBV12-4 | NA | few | TGTGCCAGCAGTTTGGGCCCCTCAACTAATGAAAAACTGTTTTTT | CASSLGPSTNEKLFF
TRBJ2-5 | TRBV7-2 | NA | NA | TGTGCCAGTGCGGGGGCTGGAGAGACCCGGTACTTC | CASAGAGETRYF
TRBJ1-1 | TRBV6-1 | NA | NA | TGTGCCAGCAGTGACAGGGTTGACACTGAAGCTTTCTTT | CASSDRVDTEAFF
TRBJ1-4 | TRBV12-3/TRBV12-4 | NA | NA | TGTGCCAGCAGTTCATATGAAGCCGGCCGCGAAAAACTGTTTTTT | CASSSYEAGREKLFF
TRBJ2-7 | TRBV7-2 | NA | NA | TGTGCCAGCAGCCGGGTGGGTTCCTACTCGCACTACTTC | CASSRVGSYSHYF
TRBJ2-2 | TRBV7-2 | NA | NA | TGTGCCAGCAGCCGGCCGCGTGGTCCGTCCGACGAGCTGTTTTTT | CASSRPRGPSDELFF
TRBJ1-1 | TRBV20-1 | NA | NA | TGCAGTGCTAATCTACGGCGAGCAGTACAAGCTTTCTTT | CSANLRRAVQAFF
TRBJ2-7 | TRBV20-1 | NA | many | TGCAGTGCTAGAATCCCGCAGGGTTCCTACGAGCAGTACTTC | CSARIPQGSYEQYF
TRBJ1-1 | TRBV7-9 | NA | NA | TGTGCCAGCAGGTTAGATCGTATGAACACTGAAGCTTCCTTT | CASRLDRMNTEASF
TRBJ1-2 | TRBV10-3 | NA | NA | TGTGCCATCAGTGACTGGCCCGGCGGCGACTATGGCTACACCTTC | CAISDWPGGDYGYTF
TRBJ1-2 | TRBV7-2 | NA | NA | TGTGCCAGCAGCAAAGGGGGTGGCTACACCTTC | CASSKGGGYTF
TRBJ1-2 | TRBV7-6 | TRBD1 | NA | TGTGCCAGCAGCTTAGCGCAGGGGGATGGCTACACCTTC | CASSLAQGDGYTF
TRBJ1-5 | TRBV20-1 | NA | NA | TGCAGTGCTAGCGTGGCAGGTGATAATTATCAGCCCCAGCATTTT | CSASVAGDNYQPQHF
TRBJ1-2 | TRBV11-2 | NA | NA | TGTGCCAGCAGCTCGGTTGAAGGCTCAGGGGCTAACTATGGCTACACCTTC | CASSSVEGSGANYGYTF
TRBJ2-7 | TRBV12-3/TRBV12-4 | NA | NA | TGTGCCAGCAATCAGGGAAAGGGGAATGAAAAACTGTATTTC | CASNQGKGNEKLYF
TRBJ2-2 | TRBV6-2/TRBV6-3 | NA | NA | TGTGCCAGCAGTTACCGCCGGGAGCTGTTTTTT | CASSYRRELFF
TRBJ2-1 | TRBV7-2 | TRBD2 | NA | TGTGCCAGCAGCACTAGACTAGCGCGGGCGGCAGATACGTTC | CASSTRLARAADTF
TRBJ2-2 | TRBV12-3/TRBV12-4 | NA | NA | TGTGCCAGCAGTTTTCTACCGAACGCCGGGGAGCTGTTTTTT | CASSFLPNAGELFF
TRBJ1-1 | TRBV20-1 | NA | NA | TGCAGTGCTAGAGATATGAGCGGGGGCAAGAACACTGAAGCTTTCTTT | CSARDMSGGKNTEAFF
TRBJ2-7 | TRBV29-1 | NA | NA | TGCAGCAGCAGCCAAGAACCTTCCGGGGGACAGTGGAACTTC | CSSSQEPSGGQWNF
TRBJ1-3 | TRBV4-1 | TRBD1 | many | TGCGCCAGCAGCCAGGGCAGGGGGGATCGAAACACCATATATTTT | CASSQGRGDRNTIYF
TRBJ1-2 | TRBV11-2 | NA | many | TGTGCCAGCAGCTTAAGAAACTATGGCTACACCTTC | CASSLRNYGYTF
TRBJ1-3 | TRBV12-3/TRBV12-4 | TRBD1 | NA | TGTGCCAGCAGCCCTGCAGGGGGACCACCCAACATATATTTT | CASSPAGGPPNIYF
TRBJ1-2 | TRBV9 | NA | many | TGTGCCAGCAGCCCTCCGCCCGGGCCCTATGGCTACACCTTC | CASSPPPGPYGYTF
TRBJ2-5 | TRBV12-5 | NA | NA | TGTGCCAGCATCAGACAGCAAGAGACCCAGTACTTC | CASIRQQETQYF
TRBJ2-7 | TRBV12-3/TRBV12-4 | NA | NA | TGTGCCAGCAGTTCCCGACGGGGGGCTTTAGACGAGCAGTACTTC | CASSSRRGALDEQYF
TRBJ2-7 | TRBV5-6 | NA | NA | TGTGCCAGCAGATCGAGTCGGGTGGGAGGTGAGCAGTACTTC | CASRSSRVGGEQYF
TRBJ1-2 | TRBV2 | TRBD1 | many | TGTGCCAGCAGTGCATTACCGCCGGGACAGGGTATCTATGGCTACACCTTC | CASSALPPGQGIYGYTF
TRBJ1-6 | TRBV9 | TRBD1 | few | TGTGCCAGCAGGGCGGACAGGGGAGGGTCACCCCTCCACTTT | CASRADRGGSPLHF
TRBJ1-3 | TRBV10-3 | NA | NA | TGTGCCATCAGTGAGGGCGGGGGCGCAAACACCAAATATTTT | CAISEGGGANTKYF
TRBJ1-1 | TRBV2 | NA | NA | TGTGCCAGCGATTCAGGGGCACGGACGGGCTCTGGCTACTTCTTT | CASDSGARTGSGYFF
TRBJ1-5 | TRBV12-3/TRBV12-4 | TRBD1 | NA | TGTGCCAGCACTATGGGACAGGCAAATAGCAATCAGCCCCAGCATTTT | CASTMGQANSNQPQHF
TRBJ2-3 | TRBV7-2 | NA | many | TGTGCCGTACGGGGGCCCGGCACAGATACGCAGTATTTT | CAVRGPGTDTQYF
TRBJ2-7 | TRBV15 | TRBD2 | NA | TGTGCCACCAGCAGAGATCTTAACAGCGGGGGCCACGAGCAGTACTTC | CATSRDLNSGGHEQYF
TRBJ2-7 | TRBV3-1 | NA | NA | TGTGCCAGCAGCCAGGCTAGCTACGATGAGTACTTC | CASSQASYDEYF
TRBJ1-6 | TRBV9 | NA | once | TGTGCCAGCAGCCCGGACATGAATCAGCCCCAGCATTCCCTCCACTTT | CASSPDMNQPQHSLHF
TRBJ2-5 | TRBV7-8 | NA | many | TGTGCCAGCAGCCCCCCCAGGGCGGAGACCCAGTACTTC | CASSPPRAETQYF
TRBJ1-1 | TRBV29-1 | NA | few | TGCAGCGTTGAACGGACAGCGAACACTGAAGCTTTCTTT | CSVERTANTEAFF
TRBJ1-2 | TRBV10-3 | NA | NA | TGTGCCATCGGGGCAGCAACAAACTATGGCTACACCTTC | CAIGAATNYGYTF
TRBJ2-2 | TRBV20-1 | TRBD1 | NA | TGCAGTGCTAGAATCCCGGGACAGGGAGCCGGGGAGCTGTTTTTT | CSARIPGQGAGELFF
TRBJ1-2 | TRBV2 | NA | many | TGTGCCAGCAGTGACCGGGGGGCGGACGGCTACACCTTC | CASSDRGADGYTF
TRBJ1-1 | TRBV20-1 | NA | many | TGCAGTGCTAGAGGAAGGGACCTGAACACTGAAGCTTTCTTT | CSARGRDLNTEAFF
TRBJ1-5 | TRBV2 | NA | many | TGTGCCAGCAGTGAAAAGGTCCAAGAGCCCCAGCATTTT | CASSEKVQEPQHF
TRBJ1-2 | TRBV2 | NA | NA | TGTGCCAGCAGTGTGGGGCAGGGCCCTGGCTACACCTTC | CASSVGQGPGYTF
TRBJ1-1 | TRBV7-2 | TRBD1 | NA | TGTGCCAGCAGCAGACAGGGGAGGGACACTCAACCCCACTTT | CASSRQGRDTQPHF